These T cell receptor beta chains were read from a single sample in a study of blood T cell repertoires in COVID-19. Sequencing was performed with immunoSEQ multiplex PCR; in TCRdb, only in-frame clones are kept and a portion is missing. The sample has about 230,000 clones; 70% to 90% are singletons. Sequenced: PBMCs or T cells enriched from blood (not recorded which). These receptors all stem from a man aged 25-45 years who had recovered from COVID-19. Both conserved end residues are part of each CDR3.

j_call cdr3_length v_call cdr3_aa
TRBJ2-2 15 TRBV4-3 CASSSGGRFAGELFF
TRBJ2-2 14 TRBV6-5 CASNRGTGTGELFF
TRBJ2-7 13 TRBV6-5 CASSYSGNYEQYF
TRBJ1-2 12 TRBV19 CASSTGQAGYTF
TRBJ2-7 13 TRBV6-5 CATTPRGRREQYF
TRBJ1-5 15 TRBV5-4 CASSLDPGLGQPQHF
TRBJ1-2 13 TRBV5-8 CASKVWTGSGYTF
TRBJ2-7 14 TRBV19 CASTPTGHRGEQYF
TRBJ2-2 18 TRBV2 CASMGVERAGRNTGELFF
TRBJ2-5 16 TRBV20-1 CSASGTSGVAVETQYF
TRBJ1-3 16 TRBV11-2 CASSLGSRGSGNTIYF
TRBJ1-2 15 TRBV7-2 CASSLAVSGVGGYTF
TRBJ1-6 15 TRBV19 CASSIGGQNNSPLHF
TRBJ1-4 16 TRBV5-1 CASSLTDRGPNEKLFF
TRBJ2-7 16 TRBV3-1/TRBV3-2 CASSQAGTGIHYEQYF
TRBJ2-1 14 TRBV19 CATKTSGRASEQFF
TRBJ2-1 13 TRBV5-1 CARRRGGGNEQFF